Listed here are 3 T cell receptor beta chains from one sample, sequenced in a study of T cell responses to AZD1222 COVID-19 vaccine. Sequencing used immunoSEQ multiplex PCR; TCRdb keeps in-frame clones, though not all of them. The sample consists of 180,000 or so clones, roughly 90% of them appearing once. This sample comprised peripheral blood, obtained 28 days after the second AZD1222 dose. The receptors shown here come from an adult who received the AZD1222 COVID-19 vaccine.

The rearrangement joins TRBV7-6 to TRBJ1-2; 9 nucleotides match TRBD1. Losses at the gene ends were 5 bases for V and 4 bases for J; bases not matched to a gene: 8. The CDR3 extends over 15 amino acids. Germline V gene lookup returns CDR1 SGHVS and CDR2 FNYEAQ. Here the CDR3 reads CASSPTGGAGYGYTF. DNA of the CDR3: TGTGCCAGCAGCCCTACAGGGGGCGCCGGCTATGGCTACACCTTC.

The chain recombines TRBV6-5 with TRBJ2-3, with TRBD1 matching over 8 bases. The CDR3 totals 13 residues. Losses at the gene ends were 6 bases for V and 3 bases for J; bases not matched to a gene: 2. Germline V gene sequence: CDR1 MNHEY, CDR2 SVGAGI. The CDR3 here is CASRRQGTDTQYF. The CDR3 nucleotides are TGTGCCAGCAGAAGACAGGGGACAGATACGCAGTATTTT.

V and J are TRBV6-6 and TRBJ1-5; 7 bases are shared with TRBD1. The CDR3 extends over 16 amino acids. Germline CDR1 is MNHNY and CDR2 is SVGAGI (reference sequence). V trimming: 2 bases; J trimming: 4 bases; junction bases outside the gene matches: 8. CDR3 amino acids: CASSYLRQGPNQPQHF. In DNA, the CDR3 is TGTGCCAGCAGTTACCTCCGACAGGGCCCAAATCAGCCCCAGCATTTT.